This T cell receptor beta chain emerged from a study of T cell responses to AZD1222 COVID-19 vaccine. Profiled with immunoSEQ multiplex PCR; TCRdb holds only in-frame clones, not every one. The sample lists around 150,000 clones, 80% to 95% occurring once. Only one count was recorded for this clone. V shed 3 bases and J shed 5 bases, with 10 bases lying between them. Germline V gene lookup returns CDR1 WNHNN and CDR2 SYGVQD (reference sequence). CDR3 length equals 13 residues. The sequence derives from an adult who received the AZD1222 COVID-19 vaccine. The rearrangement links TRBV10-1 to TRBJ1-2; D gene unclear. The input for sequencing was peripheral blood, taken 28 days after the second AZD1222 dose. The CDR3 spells CASSEGLGYGYTF. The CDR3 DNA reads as TGCGCCAGCAGTGAAGGGTTAGGGTATGGCTACACCTTC.